The present T cell receptor (beta chain) was sequenced within a study of CD8 T cells in ankylosing spondylitis. Libraries for TCR beta were made by quantitative 5'-RACE with molecular barcodes. TCRdb re-called the 5' RACE reads through MiXCR, storing one row per CDR3 protein. The sample has approximately 540,000 distinct CDR3 sequences, more than 9.5% seen once. The study's findings and limits: Several of the motif variants were reported before in synovial fluid and blood from reactive arthritis. Disease-linked clones, CD8+, were relatively rare in peripheral blood. It was reported that disease-linked clones were significantly enriched in matched ankylosing spondylitis synovial fluid. Ankylosing spondylitis blood appeared to be characterized by a TCR beta motif of several highly homologous variants.

The germline V gene has CDR1 LGHDT and CDR2 YNNKEL (reference sequence). The CDR3 sequence is 15 residues long. V dropped 0 bases and J dropped 9 bases, with 12 bases sitting between them. As to this clonotype: Its antigen is currently unknown.

The material sequenced was blood, either unsorted or a sorted T cell fraction (not recorded which). This receptor was obtained from a male donor with ankylosing spondylitis. This chain links TRBV3-1 with TRBJ1-6, with D hard to call. The CDR3 sequence is CASSQDPGVGSPLHF. As DNA, the CDR3 is TGTGCCAGCAGCCAAGATCCCGGGGTCGGTTCACCCCTCCACTTT.